Presented here are 17 T cell receptor beta chains from one specimen sequenced in a study of T cells in Graves' hyperthyroidism and ophthalmopathy. Amplification yielded TCR beta CDR3 regions, with RNA transcripts as the source. TCR CDR3 underwent first-round RT-PCR with the HTBI primer set. In TCRdb, the multiplex PCR reads were re-called with MiXCR into one record per CDR3 protein. The sample comprises roughly 500,000 distinct CDR3 sequences, 40% to 50% of which are singletons, and about two fifths rests with the top ten. Source material: peripheral blood or thyroid tissue (not recorded which). The receptors were gathered from an adult woman with Graves' disease, either hyperthyroidism or ophthalmopathy (not recorded which).

This clonotype occurred a few times. The chain combines TRBV7-6 with TRBJ2-1; the D gene could be TRBD1 or TRBD2 (5 bases each). The CDR3 is 13 amino acids. Germline assignment: CDR1 SGHVS and CDR2 FNYEAQ. Trimming shortened V by 4 bases and J by 5 bases, and 9 bases separated the two germline ends. CDR3 loop: CASSSGPNNEQFF. CDR3 nucleotides: TGTGCCAGCAGCTCGGGACCTAACAATGAGCAGTTCTTC.

The gene calls are TRBV29-1 and TRBJ2-5; possibly TRBD2 for D (6 bases). CDR1 and CDR2 (germline): SQVTM, ANQGSEA. Trimming took 0 bases from V and 5 from J, leaving 16 bases between them. This CDR3 has 15 residues. CDR3 sequence reads: CSVEDSQFGSETQYF. CDR3 in DNA: TGCAGCGTTGAAGATTCGCAATTCGGGAGTGAGACCCAGTACTTC.

The gene calls are TRBV25-1 and TRBJ2-5; possible D gene TRBD1, 5 bases. CDR1 is MGHDK, CDR2 SYGVNS, per germline. The CDR3 is 13 amino acids. Trimming removed 7 bases at V and 4 bases at J, with 13 bases between. CDR3 sequence reads: CASISPGRETQYF. Written as DNA, the CDR3 is TGTGCCAGCATTAGTCCAGGGCGAGAGACCCAGTACTTC.

V usage is TRBV20-1 and J usage is TRBJ2-7; D possibly matches TRBD1 or TRBD2 (5 bases each). The CDR3 is 14 residues long. The V end was cut by 1 base, the J end by 2 bases, with 12 bases between. Germline loops: CDR1 DFQATT, CDR2 SNEGSKA (reference sequence). The chain's CDR3 is CSARGSGTPYEQYF. The CDR3 nucleotides read TGCAGTGCTAGAGGGTCGGGGACCCCCTACGAGCAGTACTTC.

This clonotype has at least ten counts. The chain employs TRBV6-5 and TRBJ1-1; D gene unclear. Germline-derived CDR1 and CDR2 are MNHEY and SVGAGI. Trimming stripped 6 bases from V and 0 bases from J, with 11 bases between. This CDR3 region has 14 residues. The CDR3 loop is CASRRTVMNTEAFF. The CDR3 DNA follows: TGTGCCAGCAGGAGGACCGTGATGAACACTGAAGCTTTCTTT.

This clonotype was recorded many times. This sequence joins TRBV25-1 and TRBJ2-3; 8 bases line up with TRBD1. CDR3 length: 14 residues. Germline CDR1 is MGHDK and CDR2 is SYGVNS. V shed 2 bases and J 4 bases; nucleotides not matched to a gene: 2. Here the CDR3 reads CASSETGGADTQYF. The CDR3 nucleotides read TGTGCCAGCAGTGAAACAGGGGGAGCAGATACGCAGTATTTT.

This chain links TRBV7-2 with TRBJ2-5, with D unresolved. The CDR3 is 14 amino acids. V was pared by 3 bases and J by 1 base, with 9 bases between. Germline V gives CDR1 SGHTA, CDR2 FQGNSA. The CDR3 region is CASSLSRSQETQYF. The CDR3 nucleotides are TGTGCCAGCAGCTTGAGTCGGTCCCAAGAGACCCAGTACTTC.

Notes on this clonotype: A much larger clonotype is one base distant, so this may be a read error. V is TRBV25-1 and J is TRBJ1-6, with unresolved D. V lost 1 base and J 7 bases, leaving 8 bases between the germline ends. Per the germline V gene, CDR1 is MGHDK and CDR2 is SYGVNS. This CDR3 spans 14 amino acids. For the CDR3, the DNA is TGTGCCAGCAGTGAATGGATTGGAAATTCACCCCTCCACTTT. This codes for CASSEWIGNSPLHF.

This chain uses TRBV10-3 with TRBJ1-1; tentatively, D is TRBD1 (5 bases). This CDR3 has 13 residues. The germline V gene has CDR1 ENHRY and CDR2 SYGVKD. The germline V and J ends were trimmed by 8 bases and 3 bases, with 13 bases remaining between them. CDR3: CAILGHLDTEAFF. Here the CDR3 DNA reads TGTGCCATCCTAGGACACTTGGACACTGAAGCTTTCTTT.

This chain uses TRBV29-1 with TRBJ2-7; D possibly corresponds to TRBD1 (7 bases). The V end was cut by 8 bases, the J end by 4 bases, with 15 bases between. From germline, CDR1 is SQVTM and CDR2 ANQGSEA. CDR3 length: 12 residues. The CDR3 DNA follows: TGCAGCTTAGGAGGGGGCGGGTACGAGCAGTACTTC. Translated, it gives CSLGGGGYEQYF.

At least ten counts were recorded for this clonotype. This chain links TRBV7-2 with TRBJ2-2, with a possible D match to TRBD2 (7 bases). V was shortened by 0 bases and J by 4 bases, with 15 bases between the two germline ends. Looked up from germline, CDR1 is SGHTA and CDR2 is FQGNSA. There are 17 residues in the CDR3. CDR3 bases: TGTGCCAGCAGCTTAGCGGGGGGGGCCCGGGGCACCGGGGAGCTGTTTTTT. Amino acids: CASSLAGGARGTGELFF. The variable domain in full, with the rest retrieved from reference TRBV7-2 and TRBJ2-2, is GAGVSQSPSNKVTEKGKDVELRCDPISGHTALYWYRQSLGQGLEFLIYFQGNSAPDKSGLPSDRFSAERTGGSVSTLTIQRTQQEDSAVYLCASSLAGGARGTGELFFGEGSRLTVL.

This clonotype was recorded at least ten times. The chain is built from TRBV27 and TRBJ1-2; D call uncertain. This CDR3 is built from 14 residues. Trimming left V 3 bases short and J 3 bases short, with 11 bases between. Germline V gene data show CDR1 as MNHEY and CDR2 as SMNVEV (reference sequence). Here the CDR3 DNA reads TGTGCCAGCAGTTTCCAGCTCAACTACTATGGCTACACCTTC. This encodes CASSFQLNYYGYTF.

This clonotype was picked up many times. The rearrangement joins TRBV2 to TRBJ1-1; D call uncertain. V gave up 2 bases and J gave up 4 bases, with 14 bases separating them. The germline CDR1 and CDR2 sequences are SNHLY and FYNNEI. CDR3 length: 15 amino acids. The DNA of the CDR3 is TGTGCCAGCAGTGAAATCGGCAGAGCGGGCACTGAAGCTTTCTTT. It is translated as CASSEIGRAGTEAFF.

The V call is TRBV7-6, the J call TRBJ2-7; possible D gene TRBD1, 6 bases. The V end was cut by 2 bases, the J end by 3 bases, with 17 bases between. The CDR3 covers 16 residues. Germline CDR1 and CDR2: SGHVS and FNYEAQ. For the CDR3, the DNA is TGTGCCAGCAGCTTACTGTCAGGGGACGGAAACTACGAGCAGTACTTC. It translates to CASSLLSGDGNYEQYF. Drawing the rest from reference TRBV7-6 and TRBJ2-7, the complete variable domain is GAGVSQSPRYKVTKRGQDVALRCDPISGHVSLYWYRQALGQGPEFLTYFNYEAQQDKSGLPNDRFSAERPEGSISTLTIQRTEQRDSAMYRCASSLLSGDGNYEQYFGPGTRLTVT.

The rearrangement joins TRBV7-9 to TRBJ1-1; 7 positions match TRBD1. The CDR3 sequence is 15 residues long. The ends lost 5 bases at V and 2 bases at J; junction bases unmatched: 8. Per the germline V gene, CDR1 is SEHNR and CDR2 is FQNEAQ (reference sequence). The CDR3 protein is CASSPWDRRNTEAFF. As DNA, the CDR3 is TGTGCCAGCAGCCCTTGGGACAGAAGAAACACTGAAGCTTTCTTT.

The rearrangement joins TRBV20-1 to TRBJ2-7; no firm D call. This CDR3 has 14 residues. The V gene lost 2 bases and the J gene lost 3 bases, with 14 bases spanning the gap. CDR1 DFQATT and CDR2 SNEGSKA come from the germline V gene (reference sequence). The CDR3 sequence: CSARQGLVGYEQYF. The DNA for the CDR3 is TGCAGTGCTAGACAAGGGCTAGTTGGCTACGAGCAGTACTTC.

The chain links TRBV2 to TRBJ1-1, with 8 bases lining up with TRBD1. Germline CDR1 and CDR2: SNHLY and FYNNEI. Germline trimming cut 4 bases from V and 10 bases from J; bases unmatched to any gene: 11. The CDR3 consists of 14 residues. Here the CDR3 reads CASSASDRGGGAFF. DNA for the CDR3: TGTGCCAGCAGTGCGTCTGACAGGGGTGGGGGAGCTTTCTTT.